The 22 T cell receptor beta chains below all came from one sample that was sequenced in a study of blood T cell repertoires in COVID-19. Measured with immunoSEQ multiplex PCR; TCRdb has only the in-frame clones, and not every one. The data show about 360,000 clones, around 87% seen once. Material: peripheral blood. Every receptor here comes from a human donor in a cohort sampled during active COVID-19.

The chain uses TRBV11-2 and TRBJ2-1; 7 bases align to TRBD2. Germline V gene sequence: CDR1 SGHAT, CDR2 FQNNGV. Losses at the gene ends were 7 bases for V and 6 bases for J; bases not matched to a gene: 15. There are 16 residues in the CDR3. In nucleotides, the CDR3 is TGTGCCAGCACCCTCGGGAGCCAGCGGGGTTTCAATGAGCAGTTCTTC. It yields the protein CASTLGSQRGFNEQFF.

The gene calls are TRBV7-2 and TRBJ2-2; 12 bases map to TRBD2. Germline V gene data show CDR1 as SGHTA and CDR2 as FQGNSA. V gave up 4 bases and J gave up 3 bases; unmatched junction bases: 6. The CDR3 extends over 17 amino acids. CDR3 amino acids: CASSSSSGGAYTGELFF. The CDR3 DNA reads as TGTGCCAGCAGCTCTTCTAGCGGGGGGGCGTACACCGGGGAGCTGTTTTTT.

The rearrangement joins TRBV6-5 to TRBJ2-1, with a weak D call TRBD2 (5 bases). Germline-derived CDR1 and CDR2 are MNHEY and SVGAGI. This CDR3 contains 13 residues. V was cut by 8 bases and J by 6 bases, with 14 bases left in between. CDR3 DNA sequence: TGTGCCAGCCGGGATTTTCCTACCAATGAGCAGTTCTTC. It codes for CASRDFPTNEQFF.

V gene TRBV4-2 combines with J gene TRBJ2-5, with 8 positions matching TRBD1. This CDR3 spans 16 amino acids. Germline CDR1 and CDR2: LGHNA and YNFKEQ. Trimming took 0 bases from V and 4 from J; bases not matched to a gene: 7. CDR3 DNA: TGTGCCAGCAGCCAAGAGCAGACAGGGGCCGGAGAGACCCAGTACTTC. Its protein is CASSQEQTGAGETQYF.

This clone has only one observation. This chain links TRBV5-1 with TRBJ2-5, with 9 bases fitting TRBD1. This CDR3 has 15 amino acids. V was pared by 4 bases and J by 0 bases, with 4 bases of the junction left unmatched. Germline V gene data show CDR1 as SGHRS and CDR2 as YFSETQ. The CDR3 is CASSPGQGHQETQYF. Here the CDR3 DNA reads TGCGCCAGCAGCCCCGGACAGGGGCACCAAGAGACCCAGTACTTC.

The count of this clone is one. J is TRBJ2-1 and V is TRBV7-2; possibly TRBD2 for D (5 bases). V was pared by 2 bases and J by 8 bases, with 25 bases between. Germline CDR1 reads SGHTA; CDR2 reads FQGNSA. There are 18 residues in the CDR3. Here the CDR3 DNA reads TGTGCCAGCAGCTTAACGATCGCCGTCGGAACTAGATCGGATGAGCAGTTCTTC. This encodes CASSLTIAVGTRSDEQFF.

The CDR3 sequence: CASSQELAGSRTDTQYF. In DNA, the CDR3 is TGCGCCAGCAGCCAGGAACTAGCGGGAAGTAGAACAGATACGCAGTATTTT. V and J are TRBV4-1 and TRBJ2-3, with 10 positions matching TRBD2. CDR3 size: 17 residues. V lost 3 bases and J lost 3; bases outside the gene matches: 9. Germline V CDR1 and CDR2: MGHRA, YSYEKL.

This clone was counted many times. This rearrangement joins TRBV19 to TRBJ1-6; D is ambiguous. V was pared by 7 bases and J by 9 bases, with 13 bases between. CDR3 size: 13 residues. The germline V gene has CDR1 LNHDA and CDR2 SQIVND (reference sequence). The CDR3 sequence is CASTEGFTSPLHF. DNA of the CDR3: TGTGCCAGTACGGAGGGTTTTACTTCACCCCTCCACTTT. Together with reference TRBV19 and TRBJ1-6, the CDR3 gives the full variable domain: DGGITQSPKYLFRKEGQNVTLSCEQNLNHDAMYWYRQDPGQGLRLIYYSQIVNDFQKGDIAEGYSVSREKKESFPLTVTSAQKNPTAFYLCASTEGFTSPLHFGNGTRLTVT.

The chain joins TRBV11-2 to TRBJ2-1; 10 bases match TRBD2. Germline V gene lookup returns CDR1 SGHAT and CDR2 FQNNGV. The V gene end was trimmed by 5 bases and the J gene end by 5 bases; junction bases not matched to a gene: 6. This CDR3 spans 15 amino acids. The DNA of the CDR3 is TGTGCCAGCAGCCAACTAGCGGGACGGCACAATGAGCAGTTCTTC. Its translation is CASSQLAGRHNEQFF.

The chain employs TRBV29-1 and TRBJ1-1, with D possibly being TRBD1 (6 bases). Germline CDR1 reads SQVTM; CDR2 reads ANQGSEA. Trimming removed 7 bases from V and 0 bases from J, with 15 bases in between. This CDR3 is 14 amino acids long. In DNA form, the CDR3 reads TGCAGCGCACGAGGACAGAAATTGAACACTGAAGCTTTCTTT. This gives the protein CSARGQKLNTEAFF.

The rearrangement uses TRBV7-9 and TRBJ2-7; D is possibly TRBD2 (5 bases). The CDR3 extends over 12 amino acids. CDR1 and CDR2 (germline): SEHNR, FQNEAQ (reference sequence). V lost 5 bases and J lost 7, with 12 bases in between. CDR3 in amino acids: CASSPDAGEQYF. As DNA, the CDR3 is TGTGCCAGCAGCCCGGACGCGGGTGAGCAGTACTTC. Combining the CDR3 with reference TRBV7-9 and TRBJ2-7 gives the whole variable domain DTGVSQNPRHKITKRGQNVTFRCDPISEHNRLYWYRQTLGQGPEFLTYFQNEAQLEKSRLLSDRFSAERPKGSFSTLEIQRTEQGDSAMYLCASSPDAGEQYFGPGTRLTVT.

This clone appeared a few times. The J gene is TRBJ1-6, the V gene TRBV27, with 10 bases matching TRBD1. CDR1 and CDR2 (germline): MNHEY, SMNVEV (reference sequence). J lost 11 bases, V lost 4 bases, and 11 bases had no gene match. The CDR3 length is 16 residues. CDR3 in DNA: TGTGCCAGCAGTTCCTACCGGGACAGGGGCCTTACACCCCTCCACTTT. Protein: CASSSYRDRGLTPLHF.

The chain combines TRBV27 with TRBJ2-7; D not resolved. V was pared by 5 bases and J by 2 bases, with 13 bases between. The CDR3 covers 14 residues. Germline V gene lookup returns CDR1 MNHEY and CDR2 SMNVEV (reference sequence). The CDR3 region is CASSKAPRTYEQYF. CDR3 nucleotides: TGTGCCAGCAGTAAGGCCCCTAGGACCTACGAGCAGTACTTC.

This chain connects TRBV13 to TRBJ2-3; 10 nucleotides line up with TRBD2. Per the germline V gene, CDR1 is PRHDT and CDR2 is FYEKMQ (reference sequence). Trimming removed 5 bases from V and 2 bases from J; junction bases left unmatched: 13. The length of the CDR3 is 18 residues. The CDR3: CASSPTLRAGGPTDTQYF. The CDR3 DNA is TGTGCCAGCAGCCCGACTCTTCGAGCGGGAGGGCCCACAGATACGCAGTATTTT.

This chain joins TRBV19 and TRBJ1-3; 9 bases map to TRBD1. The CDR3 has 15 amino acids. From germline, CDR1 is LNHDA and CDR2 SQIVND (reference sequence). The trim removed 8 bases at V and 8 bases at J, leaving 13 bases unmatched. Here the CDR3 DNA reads TGTGCCAGTGGACGGGGACAGGGTAGGAGAGACACCATATATTTT. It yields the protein CASGRGQGRRDTIYF.

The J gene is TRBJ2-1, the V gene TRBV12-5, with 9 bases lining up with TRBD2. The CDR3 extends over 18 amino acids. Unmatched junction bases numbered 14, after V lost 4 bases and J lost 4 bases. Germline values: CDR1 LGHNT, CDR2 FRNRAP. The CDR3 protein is CASGSPSPGLADYNEQFF. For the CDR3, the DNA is TGTGCTAGTGGTTCCCCTTCCCCGGGACTAGCAGATTACAATGAGCAGTTCTTC.

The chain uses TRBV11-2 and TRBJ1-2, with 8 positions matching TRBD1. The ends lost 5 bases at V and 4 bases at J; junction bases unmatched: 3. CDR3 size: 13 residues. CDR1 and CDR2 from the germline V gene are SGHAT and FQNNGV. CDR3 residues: CASSVDRGYGYTF. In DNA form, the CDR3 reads TGTGCCAGCAGCGTCGACAGGGGCTATGGCTACACCTTC.

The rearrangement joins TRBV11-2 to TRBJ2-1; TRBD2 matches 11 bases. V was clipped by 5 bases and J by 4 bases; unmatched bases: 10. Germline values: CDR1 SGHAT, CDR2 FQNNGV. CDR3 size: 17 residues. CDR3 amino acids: CASSPDGTSGQYNEQFF. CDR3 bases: TGTGCCAGCAGCCCCGATGGGACTAGCGGACAGTACAATGAGCAGTTCTTC.

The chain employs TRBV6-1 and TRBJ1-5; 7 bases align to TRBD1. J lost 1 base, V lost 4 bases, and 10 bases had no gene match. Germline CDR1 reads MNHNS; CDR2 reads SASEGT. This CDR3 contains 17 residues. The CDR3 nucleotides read TGTGCCAGCAGTGTAGGCAGGGGGGATAGGAGCAATCAGCCCCAGCATTTT. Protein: CASSVGRGDRSNQPQHF.

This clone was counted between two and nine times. In nucleotides, the CDR3 is TGTGCCAGCAGCTTGGGACAGGAGAATTCACCCCTCCACTTT. Its translation is CASSLGQENSPLHF. The rearrangement joins TRBV5-8 to TRBJ1-6; D is perhaps TRBD1 (6 bases). V was clipped by 0 bases and J by 7 bases, with 8 bases between them. CDR1 and CDR2 from the germline V gene are SGHTS and YDEGEE. This CDR3 region has 14 residues.

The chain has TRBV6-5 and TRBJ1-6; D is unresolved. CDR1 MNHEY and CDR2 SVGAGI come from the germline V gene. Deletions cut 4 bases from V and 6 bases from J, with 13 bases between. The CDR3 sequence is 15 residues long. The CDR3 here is CASSSEGRGNSPLHF. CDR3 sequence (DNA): TGTGCCAGCAGTTCCGAGGGTCGGGGTAATTCACCCCTCCACTTT.

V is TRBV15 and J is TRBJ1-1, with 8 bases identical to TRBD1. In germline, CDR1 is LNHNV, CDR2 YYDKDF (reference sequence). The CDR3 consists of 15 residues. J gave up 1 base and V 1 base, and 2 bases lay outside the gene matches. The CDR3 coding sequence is TGTGCCACCAGCAGAGTTGGACAGGGGAACACTGAAGCTTTCTTT. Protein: CATSRVGQGNTEAFF.